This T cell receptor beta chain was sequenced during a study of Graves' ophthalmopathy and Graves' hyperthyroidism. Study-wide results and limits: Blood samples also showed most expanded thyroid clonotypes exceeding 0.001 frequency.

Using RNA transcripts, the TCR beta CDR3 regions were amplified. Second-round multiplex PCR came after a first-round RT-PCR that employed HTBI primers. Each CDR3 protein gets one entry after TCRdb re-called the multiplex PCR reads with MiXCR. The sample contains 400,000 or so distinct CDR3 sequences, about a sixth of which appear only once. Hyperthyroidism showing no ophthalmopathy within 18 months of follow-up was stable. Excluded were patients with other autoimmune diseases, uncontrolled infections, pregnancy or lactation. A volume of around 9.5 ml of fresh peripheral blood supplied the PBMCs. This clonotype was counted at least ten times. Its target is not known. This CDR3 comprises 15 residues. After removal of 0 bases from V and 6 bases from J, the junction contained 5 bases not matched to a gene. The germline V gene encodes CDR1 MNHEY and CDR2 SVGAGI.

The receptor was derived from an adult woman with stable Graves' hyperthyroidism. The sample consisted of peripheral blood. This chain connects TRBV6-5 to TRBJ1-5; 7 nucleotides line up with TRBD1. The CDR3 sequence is CASSYSTGAGQPQHF. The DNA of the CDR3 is TGTGCCAGCAGTTACTCTACAGGGGCCGGTCAGCCCCAGCATTTT.